The 13 T cell receptor beta chains listed next were all sequenced from one sample in a study of OX40 agonist ivuxolimab in advanced cancers. TCRdb's copy holds only in-frame clones and misses some; the assay was immunoSEQ multiplex PCR. This repertoire shows 84,000 or so clones, approximately 84% found once; its top ten account for 2.5% to 3%. Source: CD4+ or CD8+ T cells sorted from blood, taken in a trial of the OX40 agonist ivuxolimab. All receptors come from an adult with an advanced solid tumor such as melanoma, head and neck, liver or kidney cancer.

The chain joins TRBV2 to TRBJ1-5, with D unclear. CDR3 length: 15 residues. Trimming took off 7 bases at V and 2 bases at J, with 15 bases between the two ends. Germline CDR1 and CDR2: SNHLY and FYNNEI. The CDR3 sequence: CASKETRVGNQPQHF. CDR3 bases: TGTGCCAGCAAGGAGACCCGCGTTGGCAATCAGCCCCAGCATTTT.

This clone appeared a few times. The rearrangement joins TRBV28 to TRBJ2-1, with D possibly being TRBD1 or TRBD2 (5 bases each). V lost 6 bases and J 6 bases, leaving 21 bases between the germline ends. This CDR3 has 16 amino acids. Germline V gene sequence: CDR1 MDHEN, CDR2 SYDVKM. CDR3 in DNA: TGTGCCAGCAGCCCGAAATACGGGAATGGGGGCAATGAGCAGTTCTTC. It yields the protein CASSPKYGNGGNEQFF.

This clone occurred a few times. The chain recombines TRBV4-3 with TRBJ1-6, with D uncertain. From germline, CDR1 is LGHNA and CDR2 YSLEER. There are 16 residues in the CDR3. V lost 4 bases, J lost 5 bases, and 15 bases lay in between. The CDR3 nucleotides read TGCGCCAGCAGCCCTGGTGGATGGGGAGATAATTCACCCCTCCACTTT. As protein: CASSPGGWGDNSPLHF.

This chain uses TRBV4-3 with TRBJ2-3; D perhaps matches TRBD1 (6 bases). Germline V gives CDR1 LGHNA, CDR2 YSLEER. There are 14 residues in the CDR3. The V end was cut by 1 base, the J end by 1 base, with 6 bases between. The CDR3 loop is CASSQGTGTDTQYF. In DNA, the CDR3 is TGCGCCAGCAGCCAAGGGACAGGCACAGATACGCAGTATTTT.

A note on this clone: Different DNA sequences within this sample yield the same CDR3. The chain links TRBV18 to TRBJ2-5; no clear D. Germline-derived CDR1 and CDR2 are KGHSH and LQKENI. Trimming cost V 0 bases and J 5 bases, with 4 bases left between them. The CDR3 contains 12 residues. The CDR3 bases are TGTGCCAGCTCACCACCCGGGGAGACCCAGTACTTC. Protein: CASSPPGETQYF.

The V call is TRBV5-6, the J call TRBJ1-2; D is unclear. The V and J ends lost 0 bases and 4 bases respectively, with 4 bases between them. CDR3 length: 12 residues. Germline V lookup: CDR1 SGHDT, CDR2 YYEEEE. Written as DNA, the CDR3 is TGTGCCAGCAGCTTGGAGATCTATGGCTACACCTTC. Amino acid sequence: CASSLEIYGYTF.

This chain connects TRBV10-3 to TRBJ2-1; 12 nucleotides match TRBD1. Trimming at V came to 3 bases and at J to 8 bases, leaving 2 bases not matched to a gene. The germline gives CDR1 ENHRY, CDR2 SYGVKD. CDR3 length: 14 residues. CDR3 DNA: TGTGCCATCAGTGAAGGGACAGGGGGCGATGAGCAGTTCTTC. Translation: CAISEGTGGDEQFF.

This rearrangement joins TRBV19 to TRBJ2-2; 7 nucleotides align to TRBD1. Looked up from germline, CDR1 is LNHDA and CDR2 is SQIVND (reference sequence). V was clipped by 7 bases and J by 4 bases; unmatched bases: 9. This CDR3 comprises 15 residues. The DNA for the CDR3 is TGTGCCAGTAACACCGACAGGGCCGGCACCGGGGAGCTGTTTTTT. Translated, it gives CASNTDRAGTGELFF. The full variable domain, with the rest looked up from reference TRBV19 and TRBJ2-2, is DGGITQSPKYLFRKEGQNVTLSCEQNLNHDAMYWYRQDPGQGLRLIYYSQIVNDFQKGDIAEGYSVSREKKESFPLTVTSAQKNPTAFYLCASNTDRAGTGELFFGEGSRLTVL.

The chain has TRBV27 and TRBJ2-6; D not resolved. This CDR3 comprises 14 residues. Germline CDR1 and CDR2: MNHEY and SMNVEV (reference sequence). Trimming stripped 6 bases from V and 0 bases from J, with 6 bases between. The CDR3 sequence: CASSRNSGANVLTF. In nucleotides, the CDR3 is TGTGCCAGCAGCAGAAACTCTGGGGCCAACGTCCTGACTTTC.

DNA of the CDR3: TGTGCCAGCTCACCAAATGGACGAGATGAAAAACTGTTTTTT. Its translation is CASSPNGRDEKLFF. The chain is built from TRBV18 and TRBJ1-4; D is unclear. Germline V gene sequence: CDR1 KGHSH, CDR2 LQKENI. This CDR3 spans 14 amino acids. Deletions cut 2 bases from V and 6 bases from J, with 10 bases between.

The rearrangement joins TRBV18 to TRBJ1-6; the match to TRBD1 covers 7 bases. V was clipped by 2 bases and J by 0 bases; unmatched bases: 19. The germline gives CDR1 KGHSH, CDR2 LQKENI. The CDR3 is 22 residues long. CDR3 amino acids: CASSPWSRPEGARSSYNSPLHF. CDR3 in DNA: TGTGCCAGCTCACCATGGAGTCGCCCCGAGGGGGCAAGGAGCTCCTATAATTCACCCCTCCACTTT.

This chain connects TRBV7-9 to TRBJ2-5, with 9 bases fitting TRBD1. V dropped 1 base and J dropped 4; count of bases not matched to a gene: 4. Germline V gene data show CDR1 as SEHNR and CDR2 as FQNEAQ (reference sequence). This CDR3 is built from 15 residues. The CDR3 loop reads CASSLGDRVGETQYF. The CDR3 DNA sequence: TGTGCCAGCAGCTTAGGGGACAGGGTAGGAGAGACCCAGTACTTC. Variable domain in full (rest from reference TRBV7-9 and TRBJ2-5): DTGVSQNPRHKITKRGQNVTFRCDPISEHNRLYWYRQTLGQGPEFLTYFQNEAQLEKSRLLSDRFSAERPKGSFSTLEIQRTEQGDSAMYLCASSLGDRVGETQYFGPGTRLLVL.

The chain has TRBV10-3 and TRBJ1-1; D is perhaps TRBD1 (6 bases). Trimming cost V 1 base and J 3 bases, with 9 bases left between them. Germline loops: CDR1 ENHRY, CDR2 SYGVKD. The CDR3 covers 14 residues. CDR3 protein: CAISEWGPDTEAFF. Written as DNA, the CDR3 is TGTGCCATCAGTGAGTGGGGGCCGGACACTGAAGCTTTCTTT.